This TCR beta chain originates from a study of cytomegalovirus exposure and HLA in healthy donors. Regarding the study as a whole: Some TCR beta chains (around 160 of them) were listed as cytomegalovirus-associated. The authors excluded some V segments, including TRBV6-2 and TRBV6-3, as indistinguishable. An observed cluster of highly shared sequence variants was recorded as a likely sequencing artifact.

In regard to this clone: Its antigen is unidentified.

PCR employed 60 Vbeta and 13 Jbeta primers. Measured with immunoSEQ multiplex PCR; TCRdb has only the in-frame clones, and not every one. The sample consists of around 130,000 clones, approximately 72% of them appearing once. The germline V gene encodes CDR1 LNHDA and CDR2 SQIVND (reference sequence). CDR3 length: 15 residues. V dropped 3 bases and J dropped 5; count of bases not matched to a gene: 5. This TCR came from a human donor in good health. The source material was PBMCs. This sequence joins TRBV19 and TRBJ1-4; 8 positions agree with TRBD1. As DNA, the CDR3 is TGTGCCAGTAGTATGGCTCGGACAGGGAATGAAAAACTGTTTTTT. It codes for CASSMARTGNEKLFF.